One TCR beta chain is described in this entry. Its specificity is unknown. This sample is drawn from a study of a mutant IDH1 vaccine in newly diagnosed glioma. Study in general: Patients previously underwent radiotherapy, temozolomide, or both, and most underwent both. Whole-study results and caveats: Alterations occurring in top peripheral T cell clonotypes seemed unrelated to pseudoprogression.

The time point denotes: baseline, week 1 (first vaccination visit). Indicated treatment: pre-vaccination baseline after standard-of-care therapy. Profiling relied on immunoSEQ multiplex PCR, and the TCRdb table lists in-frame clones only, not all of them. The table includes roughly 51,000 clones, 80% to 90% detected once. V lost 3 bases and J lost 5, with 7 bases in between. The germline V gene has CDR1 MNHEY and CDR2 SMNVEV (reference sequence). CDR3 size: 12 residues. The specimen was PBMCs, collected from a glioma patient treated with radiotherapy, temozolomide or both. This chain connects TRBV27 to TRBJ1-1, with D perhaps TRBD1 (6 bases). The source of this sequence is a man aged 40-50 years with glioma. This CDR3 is CASSFQGTEAFF. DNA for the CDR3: TGTGCCAGCAGTTTCCAGGGGACTGAAGCTTTCTTT.